This passage covers 19 T cell receptor beta chains from one sample sequenced in a study of T-cell reconstitution after alpha-beta-depleted transplantation in children. Using unique molecular identifiers, the investigators prepared the TCRbeta library. TCRdb fed the PCR reads into MiXCR, producing one record per CDR3 protein. The sample has around 360,000 distinct CDR3 sequences, around 10% seen once. The sequenced sample was PBMCs from the stem cell graft donor, obtained from the stem cell graft. These TCRs come from a human donor who donated a stem cell graft to a child with acute lymphoblastic leukemia.

Only a few counts were recorded for this clonotype. This sequence joins TRBV10-3 and TRBJ2-3; D is unresolved. V was trimmed by 2 bases and J by 4 bases, leaving 10 bases between them. The CDR3 has 14 residues. Germline V gene lookup returns CDR1 ENHRY and CDR2 SYGVKD. The CDR3 nucleotides read TGTGCCATCAGTGAGATGTCTCGGGCAGATACGCAGTATTTT. Translated, it gives CAISEMSRADTQYF.

This clonotype occurred a few times. This rearrangement joins TRBV7-9 to TRBJ1-1, with TRBD1 as a possible D gene (5 bases). V lost 1 base to trimming and J lost 7 bases, with 16 bases between them. The CDR3 totals 15 residues. Germline-derived CDR1 and CDR2 are SEHNR and FQNEAQ (reference sequence). CDR3 loop: CASSLVGQHSHEAFF. The CDR3 coding sequence is TGTGCCAGCAGCTTAGTGGGGCAGCACTCTCATGAAGCTTTCTTT. The whole variable domain, remainder taken from reference TRBV7-9 and TRBJ1-1, is DTGVSQNPRHKITKRGQNVTFRCDPISEHNRLYWYRQTLGQGPEFLTYFQNEAQLEKSRLLSDRFSAERPKGSFSTLEIQRTEQGDSAMYLCASSLVGQHSHEAFFGQGTRLTVV.

This clonotype has ten or more counts. This rearrangement joins TRBV11-1 to TRBJ2-1; maybe TRBD2 (6 bases). CDR3 size: 13 residues. Germline CDR1 reads SGHAT; CDR2 reads FQDESV (reference sequence). Trimming took 5 bases from V and 6 from J, leaving 11 bases between them. The CDR3 DNA follows: TGTGCCAGCAGCCTCGGGACTTCCAATGAGCAGTTCTTC. Its protein is CASSLGTSNEQFF.

This clonotype was found a few times. The chain joins TRBV12-5 to TRBJ2-1; possibly TRBD1 for D (5 bases). Trimming removed 3 bases from V and 7 bases from J, with 7 bases in between. The germline V gene has CDR1 LGHNT and CDR2 FRNRAP. This CDR3 spans 12 amino acids. The CDR3 loop reads CASGLGVNEQFF. The CDR3 coding sequence is TGTGCTAGTGGTTTAGGGGTTAATGAGCAGTTCTTC. The full variable domain, completed using reference TRBV12-5 and TRBJ2-1, is DARVTQTPRHKVTEMGQEVTMRCQPILGHNTVFWYRQTMMQGLELLAYFRNRAPLDDSGMPKDRFSAEMPDATLATLKIQPSEPRDSAVYFCASGLGVNEQFFGPGTRLTVL.

The chain recombines TRBV29-1 with TRBJ2-7; 9 bases are a match to TRBD2. Germline CDR1 and CDR2: SQVTM and ANQGSEA. This CDR3 comprises 14 residues. After removal of 4 bases from V and 1 base from J, the junction contained 5 bases not matched to a gene. For the CDR3, the DNA is TGCAGCGTTGCTAGGCGGGAGGGATCCTACGAGCAGTACTTC. This encodes CSVARREGSYEQYF.

This clonotype was seen ten or more times. V and J are TRBV5-1 and TRBJ2-3; unclear D gene. The germline gives CDR1 SGHRS, CDR2 YFSETQ. This CDR3 has 12 amino acids. V lost 2 bases and J 2 bases, leaving 3 bases between the germline ends. CDR3 amino acids: CASSFDTDTQYF. For the CDR3, the DNA is TGCGCCAGCAGCTTTGACACAGATACGCAGTATTTT. Full variable domain (outside the CDR3, taken from reference TRBV5-1 and TRBJ2-3): KAGVTQTPRYLIKTRGQQVTLSCSPISGHRSVSWYQQTPGQGLQFLFEYFSETQRNKGNFPGRFSGRQFSNSRSEMNVSTLELGDSALYLCASSFDTDTQYFGPGTRLTVL.

This clonotype was seen only a few times. The V call is TRBV5-1, the J call TRBJ2-3; 14 bases fit TRBD2. J gave up 5 bases and V 2 bases, and 13 bases lay outside the gene matches. The CDR3 totals 19 residues. Germline V gives CDR1 SGHRS, CDR2 YFSETQ. The CDR3: CASSFGGLAGEVLEDTQYF. The CDR3 region has the DNA TGCGCCAGCAGCTTTGGGGGACTAGCGGGAGAAGTACTCGAAGATACGCAGTATTTT. Filled out from reference TRBV5-1 and TRBJ2-3, the complete variable domain reads KAGVTQTPRYLIKTRGQQVTLSCSPISGHRSVSWYQQTPGQGLQFLFEYFSETQRNKGNFPGRFSGRQFSNSRSEMNVSTLELGDSALYLCASSFGGLAGEVLEDTQYFGPGTRLTVL.

There are a few counts of this clonotype. The rearrangement links TRBV29-1 to TRBJ1-3; D gene uncertain. V was shortened by 4 bases and J by 4 bases, with 5 bases between the two germline ends. Germline V gives CDR1 SQVTM, CDR2 ANQGSEA. The CDR3 runs 11 residues. CDR3 coding DNA: TGCAGCGTTGTCAAGGGAAACACCATATATTTT. Its protein is CSVVKGNTIYF.

The chain has TRBV27 and TRBJ1-5, with D unclear. V lost 8 bases to trimming and J lost 5 bases, with 4 bases between them. The CDR3 runs to 10 residues. Per germline, CDR1 MNHEY and CDR2 SMNVEV (reference sequence). The CDR3 region has the DNA TGTGCCAGCGGATATCAGCCCCAGCATTTT. It yields the protein CASGYQPQHF.

V gene TRBV29-1 combines with J gene TRBJ2-3, with 9 bases that match TRBD2. The germline V gene has CDR1 SQVTM and CDR2 ANQGSEA. There are 19 residues in the CDR3. V trimming: 3 bases; J trimming: 4 bases; junction bases outside the gene matches: 20. The CDR3 bases are TGCAGCGTTGAGCGTTGGGCGGGAGGGGAAGGGGGGGCCTCAGATACGCAGTATTTT. Translated, it gives CSVERWAGGEGGASDTQYF.

This chain joins TRBV12-3 or TRBV12-4 and TRBJ2-7; no reliable D call. The ends were cut back, 6 bases at V and 0 bases at J, with 9 bases in the middle. This CDR3 region has 13 residues. The CDR3 loop is CASSQSVSYEQYF. The CDR3 bases are TGTGCCAGCAGCCAATCCGTCTCCTACGAGCAGTACTTC.

The sample holds a few counts of this clonotype. The rearrangement joins TRBV29-1 to TRBJ2-5, with D unresolved. V lost 6 bases and J 5 bases, leaving 7 bases between the germline ends. The CDR3 consists of 10 residues. The germline V gene has CDR1 SQVTM and CDR2 ANQGSEA. CDR3 loop: CSVIEETQYF. CDR3 DNA: TGCAGCGTGATAGAGGAGACCCAGTACTTC. Full variable domain (outside the CDR3, taken from reference TRBV29-1 and TRBJ2-5): SAVISQKPSRDICQRGTSLTIQCQVDSQVTMMFWYRQQPGQSLTLIATANQGSEATYESGFVIDKFPISRPNLTFSTLTVSNMSPEDSSIYLCSVIEETQYFGPGTRLLVL.

This chain connects TRBV12-3 or TRBV12-4 to TRBJ2-1; TRBD2 agrees at 14 bases. The CDR3 contains 15 residues. After removal of 5 bases from V and 9 bases from J, the junction contained 6 bases not matched to a gene. CDR3 protein: CASSPTSGRASEQFF. The CDR3 DNA reads TGTGCCAGCAGTCCGACTAGCGGGAGGGCCAGTGAGCAGTTCTTC.

A few counts support this clonotype. J is TRBJ2-7 and V is TRBV19, with TRBD2 as a possible D gene (5 bases). Trimming took 6 bases from V and 0 from J, leaving 9 bases between them. Germline V CDR1 and CDR2: LNHDA, SQIVND (reference sequence). There are 13 residues in the CDR3. The CDR3 DNA reads as TGTGCCAGTAGCGAAGACTACTCCTACGAGCAGTACTTC. Translated: CASSEDYSYEQYF.

This clonotype was observed a handful of times. The V and J genes are TRBV5-1 and TRBJ2-1; TRBD1 is a possible D gene (5 bases). Trimming stripped 4 bases from V and 1 base from J, with 15 bases between. The CDR3 spans 16 residues. CDR1 is SGHRS, CDR2 YFSETQ, per germline. CDR3 amino acids: CASSTGHSLSYNEQFF. CDR3 sequence (DNA): TGCGCCAGCAGCACCGGACACAGTCTATCCTACAATGAGCAGTTCTTC.

The chain carries TRBV4-1 and TRBJ2-7; 7 bases are shared with TRBD1. The germline V gene has CDR1 MGHRA and CDR2 YSYEKL. The CDR3 covers 16 residues. The J segment lost 9 bases and the V segment lost 3 bases, leaving 17 bases of the junction unmatched. For the CDR3, the DNA is TGCGCCAGCAGCCATACACCGGGACAGAACGACAATTGGCAGTACTTC. It yields the protein CASSHTPGQNDNWQYF.

The genes are TRBV6-1 and TRBJ2-3; 11 nucleotides line up with TRBD1. This CDR3 has 15 residues. The trim removed 8 bases at V and 1 base at J, leaving 5 bases unmatched. Germline V gene lookup returns CDR1 MNHNS and CDR2 SASEGT. CDR3 nucleotides: TGTGCCAGCCCAAGGACAGGGGGCCGCACAGATACGCAGTATTTT. This gives the protein CASPRTGGRTDTQYF.

The V gene is TRBV7-2, the J gene TRBJ2-1; no reliable D call. The CDR3 totals 15 residues. Per germline, CDR1 SGHTA and CDR2 FQGNSA. V lost 3 bases to trimming and J lost 0 bases, with 9 bases between them. CDR3 sequence (DNA): TGTGCCAGCAGCTTGCAAATGAGCTCCTACAATGAGCAGTTCTTC. Amino acid sequence: CASSLQMSSYNEQFF.

The sample holds a few counts of this clonotype. V usage is TRBV18 and J usage is TRBJ2-3; TRBD2 matches at 8 bases. V lost 2 bases to trimming and J lost 4 bases; unmatched junction nucleotides: 2. The germline V gene encodes CDR1 KGHSH and CDR2 LQKENI. The CDR3 sequence is 14 residues long. CDR3 bases: TGTGCCAGCTCACCAATACTAGCGGCAGATACGCAGTATTTT. It specifies CASSPILAADTQYF.